This TCR beta chain was sequenced during a study of breast tumors, draining lymph nodes, adjacent tissues. From the multiplex PCR reads, TCRdb called clonotypes with MiXCR, one entry per CDR3 protein. The table records roughly 130,000 distinct CDR3 sequences, 20% of them present only once. Study findings and constraints: Tumor repertoires ranked between lymph nodes and nontumor tissue in diversity, with V and J gene preferences.

Axillary draining lymph nodes of breast cancer patients supplied the node samples. The V gene end was trimmed by 6 bases and the J gene end by 0 bases; junction bases not matched to a gene: 8. This CDR3 has 16 residues. Germline loops: CDR1 SNHLY, CDR2 FYNNEI. This clonotype occurred many times. Its antigen is currently unknown. The sample was axillary lymph node tissue. The sequence was collected from a female donor with breast cancer. Some clones in this sample may be carry-over from other donors' samples. This rearrangement joins TRBV2 to TRBJ2-3; 8 nucleotides align to TRBD2. The CDR3: CASSAAGLASTDTQYF. The CDR3 DNA follows: TGTGCCAGCAGCGCAGCCGGACTAGCTAGCACAGATACGCAGTATTTT.